A single TCR beta chain is shown here with its context. Antigen unknown. This entry belongs to a study of cytomegalovirus exposure and HLA in healthy donors. The study, taken as a whole, reports: Per published reports, the classifier diagnosed cytomegalovirus status with high specificity and sensitivity.

The length of the CDR3 is 17 residues. Germline loops: CDR1 KGHSH, CDR2 LQKENI. The germline V and J ends were trimmed by 0 bases and 0 bases, with 12 bases remaining between them. Data came from immunoSEQ multiplex PCR; TCRdb stores just in-frame clones and leaves some out. Here the sample spans about 280,000 clones, approximately 87% being singletons. This receptor was taken from a woman aged 18-29 years in good health and CMV-seronegative. This chain joins TRBV18 and TRBJ1-3; D is undetermined. Sample: PBMCs. CDR3 DNA sequence: TGTGCCAGCTCACCACCGCTAAGCAAACTCTCTGGAAACACCATATATTTT. Encoded protein: CASSPPLSKLSGNTIYF.